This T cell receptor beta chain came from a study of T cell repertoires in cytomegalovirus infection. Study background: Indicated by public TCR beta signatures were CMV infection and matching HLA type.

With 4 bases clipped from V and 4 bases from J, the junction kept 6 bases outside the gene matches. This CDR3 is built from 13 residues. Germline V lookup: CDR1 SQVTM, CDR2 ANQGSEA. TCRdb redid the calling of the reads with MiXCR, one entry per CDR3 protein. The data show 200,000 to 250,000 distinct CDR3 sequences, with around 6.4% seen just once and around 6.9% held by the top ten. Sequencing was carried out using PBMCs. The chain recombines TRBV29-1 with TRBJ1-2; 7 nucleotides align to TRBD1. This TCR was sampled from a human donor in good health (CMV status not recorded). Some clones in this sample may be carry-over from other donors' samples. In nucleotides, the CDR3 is TGCAGCGTTGCCCGGGACAGCATCTATGGCTACACCTTC. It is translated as CSVARDSIYGYTF.